The 21 T cell receptor beta chains below were found in one sample sequenced in a study of metastatic and nonmetastatic thyroid tumors. MiXCR re-clonotyped the PCR reads for TCRdb. Among over 30,000 clones, 7% to 8% were seen once, and the ten largest hold about 39%. All patients were treatment-naive before thyroid surgery. The specimen was blood. The receptors were gathered from a female donor with papillary thyroid cancer or a benign thyroid nodule (not recorded which). Some clones in this sample may be carry-over from other donors' samples.

This clone has a count of ten or more. J is TRBJ1-6 and V is TRBV6-1, with TRBD1 as a possible D gene (6 bases). V was shortened by 6 bases and J by 5 bases, with 17 bases between the two germline ends. Germline V gives CDR1 MNHNS, CDR2 SASEGT. This CDR3 comprises 16 residues. The CDR3 coding sequence is TGTGCCAGCAGACGAAAAGAGGACAGCCATAATTCACCCCTCCACTTT. Translated, it gives CASRRKEDSHNSPLHF.

This clone was counted many times. The V gene is TRBV4-2, the J gene TRBJ2-1; 9 bases agree with TRBD2. The CDR3 totals 16 residues. Trimming at V came to 0 bases and at J to 4 bases, leaving 4 bases not matched to a gene. Per germline, CDR1 LGHNA and CDR2 YNFKEQ. CDR3 nucleotides: TGTGCCAGCAGCCAAGAGCCTAGCGGGGCGTACAATGAGCAGTTCTTC. Protein product: CASSQEPSGAYNEQFF.

This clone is classed as medium-sized. V gene TRBV6-2 or TRBV6-3 combines with J gene TRBJ2-3; D remains unclear. Germline V lookup: CDR1 MNHEY, CDR2 SVGEGT. CDR3 size: 12 residues. Trimming removed 0 bases from V and 4 bases from J, with 2 bases in between. CDR3 protein: CASSYSSDTQYF. CDR3 DNA sequence: TGTGCCAGCAGTTACTCATCAGATACGCAGTATTTT.

This clone was found many times. The chain recombines TRBV20-1 with TRBJ2-1; D is uncertain. V lost 7 bases, J lost 5 bases, and 12 bases lay in between. The CDR3 is made up of 12 amino acids. Germline V CDR1 and CDR2: DFQATT, SNEGSKA (reference sequence). The CDR3 sequence is CSGAPDHNEQFF. DNA for the CDR3: TGCAGTGGGGCCCCAGATCACAATGAGCAGTTCTTC.

In this sample, this clone is medium-sized (0.01 to 0.1%). Here the CDR3 reads CASSPSDSNQPQHF. Written as DNA, the CDR3 is TGTGCCAGCAGTCCATCGGACAGCAATCAGCCCCAGCATTTT. This rearrangement joins TRBV6-1 to TRBJ1-5; D gene unclear. Per germline, CDR1 MNHNS and CDR2 SASEGT. With 5 bases removed from V and 1 base from J, the gap between germline ends came to 9 bases. The CDR3 is 14 amino acids.

The chain joins TRBV5-4 to TRBJ2-5; D may be TRBD1 (6 bases). The length of the CDR3 is 15 residues. Germline-derived CDR1 and CDR2 are SGHNT and YYREEE (reference sequence). V lost 4 bases to trimming and J lost 4 bases, with 17 bases between them. CDR3 sequence reads: CASSRGGSSLETQYF. In DNA form, the CDR3 reads TGTGCCAGCAGCCGTGGGGGCAGCAGCCTAGAGACCCAGTACTTC.

This clone was seen ten or more times. The chain carries TRBV18 and TRBJ1-3, with D maybe TRBD1 (6 bases). Trimming stripped 6 bases from V and 4 bases from J, with 16 bases between. The germline V gene encodes CDR1 KGHSH and CDR2 LQKENI. CDR3 size: 15 residues. CDR3 protein: CASSSQTGAGNTIYF. CDR3 DNA sequence: TGTGCCAGCTCCTCGCAGACAGGAGCCGGAAACACCATATATTTT.

This clone was observed many times. Additional DNA sequences in this sample encode the identical CDR3. The chain links TRBV20-1 to TRBJ2-7, with TRBD2 as a possible D gene (6 bases). This CDR3 contains 17 residues. V lost 0 bases to trimming and J lost 0 bases, with 18 bases between them. Germline V gives CDR1 DFQATT, CDR2 SNEGSKA (reference sequence). The CDR3 nucleotides are TGCAGTGCTAGAGATCCCTTCAAGCGGGCAAGCTCCTACGAGCAGTACTTC. Translating gives CSARDPFKRASSYEQYF.

This clone was seen ten or more times. V gene TRBV24-1 combines with J gene TRBJ2-1, with D perhaps matching TRBD1 (6 bases). This CDR3 region has 14 residues. The germline gives CDR1 KGHDR, CDR2 SFDVKD. The V end was cut by 3 bases, the J end by 6 bases, with 11 bases between. CDR3: CATSDPDSRNEQFF. The CDR3 DNA reads TGTGCCACCAGTGATCCGGACAGTCGCAATGAGCAGTTCTTC.

This clone was observed at least ten times. The rearrangement links TRBV29-1 to TRBJ2-7; 7 nucleotides align to TRBD1. The CDR3 has 16 residues. The V gene end was trimmed by 2 bases and the J gene end by 4 bases; junction bases not matched to a gene: 14. Per germline, CDR1 SQVTM and CDR2 ANQGSEA. The chain's CDR3 is CSVEPARETGRYEQYF. CDR3 nucleotide sequence: TGCAGCGTTGAACCCGCTAGAGAGACAGGGAGATACGAGCAGTACTTC.

This clone was observed many times. This rearrangement joins TRBV7-2 to TRBJ1-4; 7 nucleotides line up with TRBD1. CDR1 and CDR2 from the germline V gene are SGHTA and FQGNSA. The ends lost 5 bases at V and 1 base at J; junction bases unmatched: 4. CDR3 size: 15 residues. CDR3 DNA: TGTGCCAGCAGCCCAGCAGGGGGAACTAATGAAAAACTGTTTTTT. Translating it yields CASSPAGGTNEKLFF.

This clone was recorded at least ten times. CDR3 DNA sequence: TGTGCCAGCAGTTTGTCAACCTATGGCTACACCTTC. It is translated as CASSLSTYGYTF. This chain uses TRBV12-3 or TRBV12-4 with TRBJ1-2, with D unclear. This CDR3 region has 12 residues. V shed 3 bases and J shed 4 bases, with 6 bases lying between them.

This clone was picked up many times. The genes are TRBV24-1 and TRBJ1-5; D remains unclear. Germline lookup yields CDR1 KGHDR and CDR2 SFDVKD. Trimming cost V 4 bases and J 8 bases, with 8 bases left between them. This CDR3 has 12 residues. The CDR3 sequence: CATSELWEPQHF. For the CDR3, the DNA is TGTGCCACCAGTGAATTGTGGGAGCCCCAGCATTTT.

This clone was seen many times. V and J are TRBV6-2 or TRBV6-3 and TRBJ2-6, with 7 bases lining up with TRBD1. The CDR3 consists of 16 residues. Trimming took 6 bases from V and 2 from J; bases not matched to a gene: 7. The germline V gene encodes CDR1 MNHEY and CDR2 SVGEGT. The CDR3 loop reads CASSPGTAAGANVLTF. DNA for the CDR3: TGTGCCAGCAGCCCCGGGACAGCGGCTGGGGCCAACGTCCTGACTTTC.

This clone appeared many times. The chain recombines TRBV27 with TRBJ1-4, with 9 positions matching TRBD1. The CDR3 spans 15 residues. Germline V lookup: CDR1 MNHEY, CDR2 SMNVEV (reference sequence). Trimming took 4 bases from V and 5 from J; bases not matched to a gene: 5. The CDR3 DNA follows: TGTGCCAGCAGTTCACCGGGACAGGGAAATGAAAAACTGTTTTTT. This encodes CASSSPGQGNEKLFF.

This clone has at least ten counts. The rearrangement joins TRBV27 to TRBJ2-7; D remains unclear. From germline, CDR1 is MNHEY and CDR2 SMNVEV (reference sequence). This CDR3 is 10 amino acids long. Between the trimmed V and J ends, which lost 4 bases and 6 bases, there was a span of 4 bases. The CDR3 coding sequence is TGTGCCAGCAGTTCAGGCGAGCAGTACTTC. Its protein is CASSSGEQYF.

This clone was seen at least ten times. The rearrangement links TRBV18 to TRBJ2-5; D is possibly TRBD2 (6 bases). Trimming pared 3 bases from V and 4 bases from J, leaving 18 bases between. Germline-derived CDR1 and CDR2 are KGHSH and LQKENI. The CDR3 spans 16 residues. The CDR3 here is CASSPPGLRELETQYF. The CDR3 DNA reads as TGTGCCAGCTCACCTCCGGGACTCCGAGAGTTAGAGACCCAGTACTTC.

The V gene is TRBV20-1, the J gene TRBJ1-2; D gene uncertain. The CDR3 length is 12 residues. CDR1 is DFQATT, CDR2 SNEGSKA, per germline (reference sequence). V lost 5 bases to trimming and J lost 4 bases, with 11 bases between them. The CDR3 spells CSAGGLSYGYTF. CDR3 nucleotides: TGCAGTGCTGGAGGTTTAAGCTATGGCTACACCTTC.

This clone was seen repeatedly, ten times or more. Other DNA sequences in the same sample also yield this CDR3. The V and J genes are TRBV18 and TRBJ2-3, with unresolved D. V dropped 3 bases and J dropped 5 bases, with 3 bases sitting between them. CDR1 KGHSH and CDR2 LQKENI come from the germline V gene. The CDR3 length is 11 residues. Here the CDR3 reads CASSPRDTQYF. The CDR3 nucleotides are TGTGCCAGCTCACCCCGAGATACGCAGTATTTT.

This clone was seen repeatedly, ten times or more. The CDR3 region is CASSVAPSGANEQFF. Written as DNA, the CDR3 is TGTGCCAGCAGCGTAGCACCTAGCGGGGCCAATGAGCAGTTCTTC. V is TRBV9 and J is TRBJ2-1, with TRBD2 matching over 9 bases. This CDR3 spans 15 amino acids. The V gene end was trimmed by 0 bases and the J gene end by 6 bases; junction bases not matched to a gene: 4. Looked up from germline, CDR1 is SGDLS and CDR2 is YYNGEE.

This clone was recorded at least ten times. This sequence joins TRBV2 and TRBJ2-5, with TRBD2 matching 9 bases. Germline V gene sequence: CDR1 SNHLY, CDR2 FYNNEI. This CDR3 contains 16 residues. The V segment lost 3 bases and the J segment 1 base; nucleotides outside the gene matches: 6. In DNA, the CDR3 is TGTGCCAGCAGTGACCGCGGGGGGGTTATCCAAGAGACCCAGTACTTC. Its protein is CASSDRGGVIQETQYF. The full variable domain, rest sourced from reference TRBV2 and TRBJ2-5, is EPEVTQTPSHQVTQMGQEVILRCVPISNHLYFYWYRQILGQKVEFLVSFYNNEISEKSEIFDDQFSVERPDGSNFTLKIRSTKLEDSAMYFCASSDRGGVIQETQYFGPGTRLLVL.